The 15 T cell receptor beta chains listed next were all sequenced from one sample in a study of shared clonotypes between healthy human individuals. TCRdb's table, derived via immunoSEQ multiplex PCR, lists solely in-frame clones and lacks some. The sample includes about 2 million clones, around 95% of them seen just once. What was sequenced was naive CD4+ T cells sorted from blood. Subset defined: CD45RA+ positively selected. Receptors originate from a man between 18 and 35 years old in good health.

This clone was seen just once. The chain has TRBV28 and TRBJ2-7, with D perhaps matching TRBD1 (6 bases). The CDR3 runs 15 residues. Germline loops: CDR1 MDHEN, CDR2 SYDVKM. Trimming removed 5 bases from V and 3 bases from J, with 17 bases in between. The DNA for the CDR3 is TGTGCCAGCAGTCGAACAGGGACCGGGTACTACGAGCAGTACTTC. Protein sequence: CASSRTGTGYYEQYF.

This clone showed up just a few times. The V and J genes are TRBV6-5 and TRBJ2-1; D might be TRBD1 or TRBD2, each matching 5 bases. The CDR3 is 15 amino acids. Germline V CDR1 and CDR2: MNHEY, SVGAGI. The V end was cut by 5 bases, the J end by 0 bases, with 11 bases between. The CDR3 nucleotides read TGTGCCAGCAGTAGGGACGGCGTCTCCTACAATGAGCAGTTCTTC. Translated, it gives CASSRDGVSYNEQFF.

This chain links TRBV10-3 with TRBJ1-3; no definite D call. Trimming left V 5 bases short and J 0 bases short, with 11 bases between. CDR1 and CDR2 (germline): ENHRY, SYGVKD. CDR3 length equals 15 residues. CDR3 protein: CAISLTEPSGNTIYF. The CDR3 nucleotides are TGTGCCATCAGTCTTACAGAGCCCTCTGGAAACACCATATATTTT.

This sequence joins TRBV2 and TRBJ1-4; D ambiguous. V dropped 4 bases and J dropped 7 bases, with 13 bases sitting between them. CDR1 and CDR2 (germline): SNHLY, FYNNEI. The CDR3 totals 14 residues. CDR3: CASSAPPRGEKLFF. The CDR3 bases are TGTGCCAGCAGTGCACCCCCAAGAGGTGAAAAACTGTTTTTT.

The rearrangement joins TRBV27 to TRBJ1-5; D is possibly TRBD1 (6 bases). There are 14 residues in the CDR3. V dropped 3 bases and J dropped 7 bases, with 13 bases sitting between them. Germline V gives CDR1 MNHEY, CDR2 SMNVEV (reference sequence). For the CDR3, the DNA is TGTGCCAGCAGTTTCCTGGGGGCGGAACAGCCCCAGCATTTT. It encodes CASSFLGAEQPQHF.

V and J are TRBV7-8 and TRBJ2-5; maybe TRBD2 (6 bases). Germline V gene lookup returns CDR1 SGHVS and CDR2 FQNEAQ. Trimming cost V 2 bases and J 3 bases, with 10 bases left between them. This CDR3 contains 14 residues. The CDR3 DNA follows: TGTGCCAGCAGCTTAACGGGACTCAAAGAGACCCAGTACTTC. This sequence encodes CASSLTGLKETQYF. Using reference TRBV7-8 and TRBJ2-5 for the parts outside the CDR3, the full variable domain is GAGVSQSPRYKVAKRGQDVALRCDPISGHVSLFWYQQALGQGPEFLTYFQNEAQLDKSGLPSDRFFAERPEGSVSTLKIQRTQQEDSAVYLCASSLTGLKETQYFGPGTRLLVL.

The chain is built from TRBV7-9 and TRBJ1-5; possibly TRBD1 for D (6 bases). Germline V gives CDR1 SEHNR, CDR2 FQNEAQ (reference sequence). This CDR3 comprises 14 residues. The V end lost 1 base, the J end lost 5 bases, and 9 bases lay between the germline ends. CDR3 nucleotide sequence: TGTGCCAGCAGCTTAGGGGGGCGAGATCAGCCCCAGCATTTT. Translated, it gives CASSLGGRDQPQHF.

This clone has a single count. The chain uses TRBV19 and TRBJ1-6; D is unresolved. V gave up 3 bases and J gave up 9 bases, with 15 bases separating them. The CDR3 spans 15 residues. Per the germline V gene, CDR1 is LNHDA and CDR2 is SQIVND (reference sequence). This chain's CDR3 is CASSMQTRRGSPLHF. The CDR3 DNA reads as TGTGCCAGTAGTATGCAGACCCGGCGGGGTTCACCCCTCCACTTT.

V gene TRBV6-1 combines with J gene TRBJ2-7, with D possibly matching TRBD2 (7 bases). The CDR3 has 15 residues. Germline loops: CDR1 MNHNS, CDR2 SASEGT. V was trimmed by 7 bases and J by 4 bases, leaving 20 bases between them. In nucleotides, the CDR3 is TGTGCCAGCAAGGGGGGTGTAGCGGGCTCTTACGAGCAGTACTTC. Translation: CASKGGVAGSYEQYF.

This chain connects TRBV29-1 to TRBJ2-1, with a tentative D call TRBD2 (6 bases). The V and J ends lost 3 bases and 6 bases respectively, with 27 bases between them. CDR3 size: 18 residues. Germline loops: CDR1 SQVTM, CDR2 ANQGSEA. The CDR3 loop reads CSVEPPGGPGVRRNEQFF. DNA for the CDR3: TGCAGCGTTGAGCCCCCCGGGGGTCCGGGAGTTAGGCGCAATGAGCAGTTCTTC.

The chain is built from TRBV4-1 and TRBJ1-6; 9 nucleotides align to TRBD1. Germline CDR1 and CDR2: MGHRA and YSYEKL. The ends lost 2 bases at V and 8 bases at J; junction bases unmatched: 10. There are 17 residues in the CDR3. DNA for the CDR3: TGCGCCAGCAGCCAAAAACCGGGACAGGGACGACATTCACCCCTCCACTTT. This codes for CASSQKPGQGRHSPLHF.

This chain joins TRBV11-2 and TRBJ2-1, with 14 bases matching TRBD2. This CDR3 is built from 16 residues. The germline CDR1 and CDR2 sequences are SGHAT and FQNNGV. V lost 5 bases, J lost 7 bases, and 7 bases stayed unmatched. The chain's CDR3 is CASSPSGTSGSNEQFF. The CDR3 coding sequence is TGTGCCAGCAGCCCGAGCGGGACTAGCGGGAGTAATGAGCAGTTCTTC.

This chain joins TRBV4-1 and TRBJ1-3; D is ambiguous. The CDR3 length is 13 residues. Germline CDR1 and CDR2: MGHRA and YSYEKL. V was cut by 4 bases and J by 3 bases, with 7 bases left in between. The CDR3 here is CASSLRGGNTIYF. CDR3 DNA sequence: TGCGCCAGCAGCCTTCGAGGTGGAAACACCATATATTTT.

The rearrangement uses TRBV5-8 and TRBJ1-4; 7 nucleotides agree with TRBD1. Germline V CDR1 and CDR2: SGHTS, YDEGEE. This CDR3 region has 15 residues. After removal of 4 bases from V and 3 bases from J, the junction contained 6 bases not matched to a gene. CDR3 amino acids: CASSPTGTANEKLFF. The DNA of the CDR3 is TGTGCCAGCAGCCCGACCGGGACAGCTAATGAAAAACTGTTTTTT.

The gene calls are TRBV7-2 and TRBJ1-5; D unclear. Germline values: CDR1 SGHTA, CDR2 FQGNSA. Between the trimmed V and J ends, which lost 5 bases and 7 bases, there was a span of 12 bases. The CDR3 has 13 residues. DNA for the CDR3: TGTGCCAGCAGCCCACCGGGAGAGCAGCCCCAGCATTTT. Translated, it gives CASSPPGEQPQHF.